This T cell receptor (beta chain) comes out of a study of T cell responses to AZD1222 COVID-19 vaccine. General study results and limits: Among AZD1222 vaccinees, only six or seven were seropositive at baseline. Repertoires were sampled only after the peak T cell response. Unmutated regions of variants are reportedly targeted by nearly half of spike-specific TCRs. The donors showed a predominance of white British ancestry and of females, with possible underestimation of clonal diversity.

Assay used: immunoSEQ multiplex PCR; TCRdb lists only in-frame clones, some missing. The data show fewer than 150,000 clones, 85% to 90% seen once. For this clone: Antigen: not known.

The CDR3 is 15 amino acids. CDR1 and CDR2 from the germline V gene are SGHRS and YFSETQ. The V gene end was trimmed by 3 bases and the J gene end by 5 bases; junction bases not matched to a gene: 7. The sequence was obtained from an adult in good health. Sample: peripheral blood, taken on day 0 of AZD1222 vaccination. This chain connects TRBV5-1 to TRBJ1-4; TRBD1 aligns across 7 bases. The CDR3 protein is CASSSSGQTNEKLFF. CDR3 nucleotides: TGCGCCAGCAGCTCGTCGGGACAGACGAATGAAAAACTGTTTTTT.